This section outlines one TCR beta chain sequence together with its context. This receptor's antigen is unknown. A read error may account for a junction end that differs from germline. Sequencing was performed on an Illumina HiSeq 1500. Using fastp trimming at Q25 and MiXCR clonotype assembly, TCRdb reanalyzed the public sequencing data and kept in-frame beta chains. Rows merge per CDR3 protein into single entries with the most common DNA and genes. This sample is represented by almost 550,000 distinct CDR3 sequences; approximately 15% of them were singletons. The ten most abundant clones make up 24% of the sample. This record belongs to a study of T cell repertoires in cytomegalovirus infection (dated by TCRdb to between 2017 and 2020). As for the study more broadly: Donor HLA type was relevant to the analysis, because carriage of CMV infection together with the matching HLA type was indicated by public TCR beta signatures.

Here is what the overall study found, with its caveats: The ex vivo response was dominated by HLA-C-restricted CMV-specific TCR beta clonotypes, and the single most frequent clonotype in two of eight donors was supplied by these HLA-C-restricted clonotypes. In both this cohort and an independent cohort of 352 donors, the cumulative frequency of public TCR beta family members distinguished carriers of CMV infection plus the relevant HLA type.

CDR1 is given as SQVTM and CDR2 as ANQGSEA, both from the germline V gene. The CDR3 runs 16 residues from the cysteine to the phenylalanine. Only CDR3 DNA remains: 48 bases, in frame from the first base. The sequence was obtained from a human donor in good health (CMV status not recorded). Some clones in this sample may be carry-over from other donors' samples. The V and J segments used are TRBV29-1 and TRBJ1-3; too little of a D gene remains to name it. The sample comprised CD8+ T cells from PBMCs. The DNA sequence follows: TGCAGCGTTGAACCCCAGGACTTAAATTCTGGAAACACCATATATTTC. Its translation is CSVEPQDLNSGNTIYF.